This T cell receptor beta chain was profiled in a study of type 1 regulatory T cells. Study at large: T-allo10 is an in vitro-generated, Tr1-enriched CD4 T cell product specific for alloantigen.

TCRdb passed the reads through MiXCR, listing each CDR3 protein once. The sample includes 60,000 to 80,000 distinct CDR3 sequences, around 63% of them seen just once. T-allo10 cells from the graft donor were described as anergic, host-alloantigen-specific, and alloantigen-specific suppressors. CDR1 and CDR2 from the germline V gene are DFQATT and SNEGSKA (reference sequence). The CDR3 totals 15 residues. V was clipped by 2 bases and J by 4 bases, with 15 bases between them. As regards this clonotype: Antigen: not known.

The chain uses TRBV20-1 and TRBJ1-5; the D is unclear. The clonotype comes from a human donor in good health. The source material was cultured T cells, either the whole culture or a sorted T cell fraction (not recorded which). Documented subset: Tr1-enriched cell product generated in vitro against host alloantigens. The CDR3 here is CSARTSGKSNQPQHF. The DNA of the CDR3 is TGCAGTGCTAGAACGAGTGGGAAGAGTAATCAGCCCCAGCATTTT.